This TCR beta chain was recovered during a study of a mutant IDH1 vaccine in newly diagnosed glioma. Study information: The treated population exhibited a male proportion of around 62%, a female proportion of roughly 40%, and a mean age of roughly 41 years. Standard pretreatment was either radiotherapy, temozolomide, or, for most, radiochemotherapy with temozolomide.

CDR3 length: 13 amino acids. Trimming stripped 0 bases from V and 5 bases from J, with 8 bases between. Germline V gene lookup returns CDR1 SGHRS and CDR2 YFSETQ. Time point of the sample: baseline, week 1 (first vaccination visit). Treatment noted: pre-vaccination baseline after standard-of-care therapy. New astrocytomas of WHO grade 3 or 4 that were IDH1-mutant and ATRX-lost were found in the donors. Study-level findings and limits: Shifts in the top peripheral T cell clonotypes seemed unrelated to pseudoprogression.

As for this clone: Its specificity is not known.

Only in-frame clones appear in the TCRdb table, and some are missing; sequencing was by immunoSEQ multiplex PCR. The sample shows about 33,000 clones, approximately 86% of them seen only once. Material: PBMCs, obtained from a glioma patient treated with radiotherapy, temozolomide or both. The clonotype comes from a woman aged 40-49 years with glioma. The genes are TRBV5-1 and TRBJ1-2; D is unclear. The chain's CDR3 is CASSLAGHYGYTF. The CDR3 bases are TGCGCCAGCAGCTTGGCCGGCCATTATGGCTACACCTTC. The full variable domain, completed using reference TRBV5-1 and TRBJ1-2, is KAGVTQTPRYLIKTRGQQVTLSCSPISGHRSVSWYQQTPGQGLQFLFEYFSETQRNKGNFPGRFSGRQFSNSRSEMNVSTLELGDSALYLCASSLAGHYGYTFGSGTRLTVV.